Here is one T cell receptor (beta chain) with its context. Its antigen remains unidentified. No quality values exist for individual bases; no much larger clone is one base distant. This entry comes from a study of blood T cell repertoires in COVID-19 (dated by TCRdb to between 2020 and 2021). Describing the broader study: Samples from collaborators originated in the United States, Italy and Spain and spanned both the acute and convalescent phases of COVID-19. The prospective study material was composed of cDNA or gDNA derived from T cells, B-cell-depleted T cells, or PBMCs. Subjects who had been exposed to COVID-19, were actively infected with it, or had recovered from it provided the deeply sampled blood TCRbeta repertoires that made up the dataset. A freely available public database, intended as a resource for researchers studying the immune response to SARS-CoV-2, is where the repertoires were released. The samples were drawn from the first 160 participants of the ongoing ImmuneRACE study and from over 950 subjects provided by 6 global collaborators. The sample metadata nearly always contained a de-identified subject ID, COVID-19 status, age in years and sex. Where available, HLA class I and class II types were taken from metadata supplied by the sample provider and were not determined by assay-based typing.

Beyond this particular receptor, the publication reports: The amount of clinical and demographic metadata varied by source and participant and was provided uncurated.

The immunoSEQ Assay, a bias-controlled multiplex PCR, was used to amplify TCRbeta CDR3 regions from genomic DNA. Under the source paper's analysis protocol: The number of nucleated cells in each sample was estimated from the amplification of reference gene primers within the assay. To quantify the absolute abundance of each unique TCRbeta CDR3 rearrangement, sequence reads were collapsed and filtered. Productive Simpson clonality was computed per sample as the square root of Simpson's diversity index over productive rearrangements. Imported from immuneACCESS, the table was reduced by TCRdb to in-frame sequences with V and J called. These copies leave out some clones; in studies compared against another copy, an unresolved V gene accounts for under half, and the cause of the remainder is not known. Clone size and the V and J calls come from that table; the DNA yielded D and trimming. The table for this sample lists 190,000 or so clones; more than 70% of them were counted only once. Of the sample, roughly 9.1% falls within the top ten clones.

Participants in the prospective study were aged about 18 to 89 years, lived in approximately 26 United States geographic areas, and enrolled through a virtual design. In the prospective study, cohorts were assigned on the basis of participant-reported clinical history obtained from a screening survey and a study questionnaire. Recovered participants in ImmuneRACE Cohort 3 were defined by two consecutive negative NP/OP PCR tests, clearance by a healthcare professional, or resolution of symptoms. Mobile phlebotomists in the prospective study collected whole blood, serum and a nasopharyngeal or oropharyngeal swab from every participant. Participants in the prospective study had the option to provide additional blood draws and questionnaires over a roughly 2-month period. Blood samples from the prospective study were shipped frozen or at room temperature prior to DNA extraction. The TCR originated in a woman aged 25-40 years who had recovered from COVID-19. Input material: PBMCs or T cells enriched from blood (not recorded which).

The DNA reads as follows: TGTGCCTGGAGGCGGGACCAGAGCTCCTACAATGAGCAGTTCTTC. Translated, it gives CAWRRDQSSYNEQFF. The V and J segments used are TRBV30 and TRBJ2-1; matching of 6 bases hints at TRBD2 as the D gene. Measured from the cysteine to the phenylalanine, the CDR3 is 15 residues long. Here the CDR3 DNA is all that survives: 45 bases in frame from base 1. Based on the germline V gene (reference sequence), the CDR1 and CDR2 sequences are GTSNPN and SVGIG. The V and J ends are trimmed by 3 bases and 0 bases, leaving 12 bases between them.